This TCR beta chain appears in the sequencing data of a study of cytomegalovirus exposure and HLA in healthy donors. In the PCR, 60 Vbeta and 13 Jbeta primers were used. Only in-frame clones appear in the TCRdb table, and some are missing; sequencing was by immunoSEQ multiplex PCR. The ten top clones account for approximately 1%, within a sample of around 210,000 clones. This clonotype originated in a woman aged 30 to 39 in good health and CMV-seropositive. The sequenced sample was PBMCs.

Here the CDR3 reads CASSLAGGRAGEQYF. The CDR3 DNA is TGTGCCAGCAGCTTAGCTGGCGGGAGGGCGGGCGAGCAGTACTTC. V gene TRBV13 combines with J gene TRBJ2-7, with 9 bases aligning to TRBD2. In germline, CDR1 is PRHDT, CDR2 FYEKMQ (reference sequence). Losses at the gene ends were 1 base for V and 6 bases for J; bases not matched to a gene: 7. The CDR3 is 15 amino acids.